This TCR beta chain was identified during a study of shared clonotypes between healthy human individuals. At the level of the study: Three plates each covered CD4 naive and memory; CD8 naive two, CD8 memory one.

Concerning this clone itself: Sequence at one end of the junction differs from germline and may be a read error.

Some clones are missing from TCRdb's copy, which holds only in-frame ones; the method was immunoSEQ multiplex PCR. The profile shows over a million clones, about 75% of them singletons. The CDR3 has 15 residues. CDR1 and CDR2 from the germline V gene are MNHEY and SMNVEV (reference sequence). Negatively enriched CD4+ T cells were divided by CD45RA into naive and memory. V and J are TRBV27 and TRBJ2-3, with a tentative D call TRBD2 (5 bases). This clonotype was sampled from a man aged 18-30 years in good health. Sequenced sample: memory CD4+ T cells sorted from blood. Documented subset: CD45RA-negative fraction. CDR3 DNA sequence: TGTGCCAGCAGTTTAGGAGAGGGCAGCGCAGATACGCGGTATTTT. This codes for CASSLGEGSADTRYF.